The following is a T cell receptor beta chain sequence with its context. Controls were age- and sex-matched healthy donors. The sample is drawn from a study of CD8 T cells in Susac syndrome. The CDR3 is 15 amino acids. Germline assignment: CDR1 LGHDT and CDR2 YNNKEL (reference sequence). Trimming took off 1 base at V and 2 bases at J, with 9 bases between the two ends. About 0.5 to 1 ug RNA was reverse transcribed with random hexamers. TCRdb re-called the immunoSEQ multiplex PCR reads through MiXCR, storing one row per CDR3 protein. The sample yields 65,000 to 75,000 distinct CDR3 sequences, approximately 95% seen once.

The sequence came from a human donor in good health. J is TRBJ2-1 and V is TRBV3-1, with a possible D match to TRBD1 (5 bases). The sample taken for sequencing was CD8+ T cells from PBMCs. The CDR3, as DNA: TGTGCCAGCAGCCAAGTAGGGGCCACCTACAATGAGCAGTTCTTC. It is translated as CASSQVGATYNEQFF.